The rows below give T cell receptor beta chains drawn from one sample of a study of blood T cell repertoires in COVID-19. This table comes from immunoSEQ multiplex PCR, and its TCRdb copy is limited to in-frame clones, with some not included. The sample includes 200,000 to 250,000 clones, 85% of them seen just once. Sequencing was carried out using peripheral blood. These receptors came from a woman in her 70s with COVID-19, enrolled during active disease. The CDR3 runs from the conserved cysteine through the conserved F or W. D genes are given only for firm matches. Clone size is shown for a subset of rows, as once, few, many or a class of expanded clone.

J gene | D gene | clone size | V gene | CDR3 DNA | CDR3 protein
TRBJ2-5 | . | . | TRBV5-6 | TGTGCCAGCAGTGAGATGGGACAATTTCAAGAGACCCAGTACTTC | CASSEMGQFQETQYF
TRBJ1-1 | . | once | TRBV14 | TGTGCCAGCAGCCAAGCGGATCGGAGCCTTTATGAAGCTTTCTTT | CASSQADRSLYEAFF
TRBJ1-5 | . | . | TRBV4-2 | TGTGCCAGCAGCCAGAATCCCGCTATGCGGGGATCTCAGCCCCAGCATTTT | CASSQNPAMRGSQPQHF
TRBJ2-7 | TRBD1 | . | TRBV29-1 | TGCAGCGGCGCAGGGACAGGCTCCTACGAGCAGTACTTC | CSGAGTGSYEQYF
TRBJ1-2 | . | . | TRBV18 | TGTGCCAGCTCACCAGTATCCCAGGGGAACTCCTATGGCTACACCTTC | CASSPVSQGNSYGYTF
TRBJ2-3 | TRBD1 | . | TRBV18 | TGTGCCAGCTCACGGGGACAGAGCACAGATACGCAGTATTTT | CASSRGQSTDTQYF
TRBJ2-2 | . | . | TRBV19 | TGTGCCAGTACCGGCGGCAGGGCTGCTGCGAACACCGGGGAGCTGTTTTTT | CASTGGRAAANTGELFF
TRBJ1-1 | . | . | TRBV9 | TGTGCCAGCAGCCCTCGGTTGGGCGTGAACACTGAAGCTTTCTTT | CASSPRLGVNTEAFF
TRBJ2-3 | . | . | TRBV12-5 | TGTGCTAGTGGTTTAGGGGACTCACCCACAGATACGCAGTATTTT | CASGLGDSPTDTQYF
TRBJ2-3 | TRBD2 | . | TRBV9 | TGTGCCAGCAGCGTGGGACTAGCGGGAGGAGGAGGTTGGACAGATACGCAGTATTTT | CASSVGLAGGGGWTDTQYF
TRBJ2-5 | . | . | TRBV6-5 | TGTGCCAGCAGCAACCTAGGCGGCAGACAAGAGACCCAGTACTTC | CASSNLGGRQETQYF
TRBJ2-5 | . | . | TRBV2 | TGTGCCAGCAGTGAAGCGTTTATAGGGGGTCAAGAGACCCAGTACTTC | CASSEAFIGGQETQYF
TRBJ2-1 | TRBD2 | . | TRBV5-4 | TGTGCCAGCAGTAGCGGGGGATCCTACAATGAGCAGTTCTTC | CASSSGGSYNEQFF
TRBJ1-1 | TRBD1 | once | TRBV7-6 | TGTGCCAGCAGCTCCTCCGGGACAGGGGATACTGAAGCTTTCTTT | CASSSSGTGDTEAFF
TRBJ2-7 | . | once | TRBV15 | TGTGCCACCAGCAGAGCCCCTCCCCCGGTAGACTACGAGCAGTACTTC | CATSRAPPPVDYEQYF
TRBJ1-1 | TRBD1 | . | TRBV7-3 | TGTGCCAGCAGCCTGGGACAGGGCATGGGGACTGAAGCTTTCTTT | CASSLGQGMGTEAFF
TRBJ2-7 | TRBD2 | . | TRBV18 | TGTGCCAGCTCACCGCTAGCGGGAGTCTCCTACGAGCAGTACTTC | CASSPLAGVSYEQYF
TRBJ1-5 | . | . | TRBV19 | TGTGCCAGTAGTGGGGACAAGAATATACTCAATCAGCCCCAGCATTTT | CASSGDKNILNQPQHF
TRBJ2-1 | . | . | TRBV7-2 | TGTGCCAGCAGCTTAGTGGGGAGCTCCTACAATGAGCAGTTCTTC | CASSLVGSSYNEQFF
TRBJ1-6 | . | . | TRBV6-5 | TGTGCCAGCACCCTACAGGGAAGTGGGTCACCCCTCCACTTT | CASTLQGSGSPLHF
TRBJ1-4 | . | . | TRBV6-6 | TGTGCCAGCAGTTACAGCGGGGCCACAACTAATGAAAAACTGTTTTTT | CASSYSGATTNEKLFF
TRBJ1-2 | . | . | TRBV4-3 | TGCGCCAGCAGCCAAGCGGTGGGGCAGGAAAACTATGGCTACACCTTC | CASSQAVGQENYGYTF